The sequence of this T cell receptor beta chain was determined in a study of shared clonotypes between healthy human individuals. At the level of the study: A donor's plate count was three for CD4 naive and three for CD4 memory; CD8 naive had two and CD8 memory one.

This clone was seen once. CD8 cells classed as naive were CD45RO-negative and positively selected for CCR7, excluding terminally differentiated effector memory CD45RA+ cells. TCRdb's table, derived via immunoSEQ multiplex PCR, lists solely in-frame clones and lacks some. This table holds hundreds of thousands of clones, about 96% found once. Germline V lookup: CDR1 SGHRS, CDR2 YFSETQ. The V and J ends lost 0 bases and 0 bases, in that order; junction bases with no gene match: 4. This CDR3 has 17 amino acids. The material sequenced was naive CD8+ T cells sorted from blood. The clonotype was recovered from a man aged 25-45 years in good health. V is TRBV5-1 and J is TRBJ2-1; 9 bases line up with TRBD2. The CDR3 nucleotides are TGCGCCAGCAGCTTGGAGGCGGGAGGGCCCTCCTACAATGAGCAGTTCTTC. It yields the protein CASSLEAGGPSYNEQFF. Using reference TRBV5-1 and TRBJ2-1 for the parts outside the CDR3, the full variable domain is KAGVTQTPRYLIKTRGQQVTLSCSPISGHRSVSWYQQTPGQGLQFLFEYFSETQRNKGNFPGRFSGRQFSNSRSEMNVSTLELGDSALYLCASSLEAGGPSYNEQFFGPGTRLTVL.